The clone carrying this T cell receptor (beta chain) was found once. This record belongs to a study of blood T cell repertoires in COVID-19. The CDR3 contains 16 residues. Germline-derived CDR1 and CDR2 are SGHVS and FQNEAQ. V lost 0 bases to trimming and J lost 5 bases; unmatched junction nucleotides: 10. The repertoire was sequenced with immunoSEQ multiplex PCR; TCRdb's copy has only in-frame clones and lacks some. The data show around 250,000 clones, approximately 78% seen once. The J gene is TRBJ2-7, the V gene TRBV7-8; 7 bases are a match to TRBD2. The origin of this receptor is a woman aged 18-30 years with acute or convalescent COVID-19. Sequenced: peripheral blood. For the CDR3, the DNA is TGTGCCAGCAGCTTAGCGCTGGGAGGGCGTGCTCACGAGCAGTACTTC. It is translated as CASSLALGGRAHEQYF. Full variable domain (rest looked up from reference TRBV7-8 and TRBJ2-7): GAGVSQSPRYKVAKRGQDVALRCDPISGHVSLFWYQQALGQGPEFLTYFQNEAQLDKSGLPSDRFFAERPEGSVSTLKIQRTQQEDSAVYLCASSLALGGRAHEQYFGPGTRLTVT.